The T cell receptor (beta chain) described here comes from a study of Ad26.COV2.S vaccination and SARS-CoV-2 variants. In the study overall: Into the muscle, Ad26.COV2.S was dosed once or twice, 56 days apart.

Whole-study results and caveats: Responses of spike-specific T cells (both CD8+ and CD4+) reportedly showed substantial breadth after vaccination.

Details on this clone: Its antigen is not identified.

Treatment reported: over 15 received Ad26.COV2.S at low or high dose, single or two shots; 5 received placebo; per-sample allocation not given. The investigators took samples on day 63 after the first vaccine or placebo injection. This person who donated was an adult of 18-55 years in Boston. Profiling relied on immunoSEQ multiplex PCR, and the TCRdb table lists in-frame clones only, not all of them. Here the sample spans roughly 420,000 clones, 75% to 90% being singletons. Trimming pared 1 base from V and 5 bases from J, leaving 7 bases between. This CDR3 comprises 14 residues. In germline, CDR1 is SGHNT, CDR2 YYREEE (reference sequence).

The clonotype was recovered from a person aged 18-65 years who received the Ad26.COV2.S COVID-19 vaccine or a placebo. The specimen was peripheral blood, collected in a trial of Ad26.COV2.S vaccine versus placebo. The chain combines TRBV5-4 with TRBJ1-6; D unresolved. The CDR3 protein is CASSLRRNNSPLHF. Written as DNA, the CDR3 is TGTGCCAGCAGCTTGCGAAGGAATAATTCACCCCTCCACTTT.